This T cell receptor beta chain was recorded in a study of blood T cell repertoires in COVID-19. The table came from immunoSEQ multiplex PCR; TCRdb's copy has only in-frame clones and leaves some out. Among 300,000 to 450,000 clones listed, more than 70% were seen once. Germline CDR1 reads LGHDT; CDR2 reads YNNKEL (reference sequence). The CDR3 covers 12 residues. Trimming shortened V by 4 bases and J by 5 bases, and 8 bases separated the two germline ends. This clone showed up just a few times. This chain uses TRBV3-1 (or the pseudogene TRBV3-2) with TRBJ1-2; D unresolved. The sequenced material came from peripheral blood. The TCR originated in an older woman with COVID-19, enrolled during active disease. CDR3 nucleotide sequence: TGTGCCAGCAGCCCCGGGGAGTATGGCTACACCTTC. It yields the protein CASSPGEYGYTF.